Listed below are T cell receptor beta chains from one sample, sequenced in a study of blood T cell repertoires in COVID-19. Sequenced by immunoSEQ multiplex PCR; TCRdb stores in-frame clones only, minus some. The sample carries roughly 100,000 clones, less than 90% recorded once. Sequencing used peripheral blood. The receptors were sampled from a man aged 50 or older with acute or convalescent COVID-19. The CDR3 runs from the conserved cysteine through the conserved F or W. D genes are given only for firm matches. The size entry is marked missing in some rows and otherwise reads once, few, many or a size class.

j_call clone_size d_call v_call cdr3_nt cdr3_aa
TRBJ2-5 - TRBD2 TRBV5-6 TGTGCCAGCAGCTTAAAGCGGGGGCAAGAGACCCAGTACTTC CASSLKRGQETQYF
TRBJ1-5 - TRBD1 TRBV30 TGTGCCTGGAGTAGAGGGACAGGGGCTACCCCCCAGCATTTT CAWSRGTGATPQHF
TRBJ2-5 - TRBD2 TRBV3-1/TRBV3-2 TGTGCCAGCAGCCAAGATGAAGGGCTAGCGGGGGGGCGAGAGACCCAGTACTTC CASSQDEGLAGGRETQYF
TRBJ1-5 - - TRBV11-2 TGTGCCAGCAGCTCCAAGAGGGCTTCTCAGCCCCAGCATTTT CASSSKRASQPQHF
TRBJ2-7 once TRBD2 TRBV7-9 TGTGCCAGCAGCCCCCCGGGAGGTTACGAGCAGTACTTC CASSPPGGYEQYF
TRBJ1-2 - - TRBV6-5 TGTGCCAGCAGTTACACGGACTCCCGGTTGACCGGCTACACCTTC CASSYTDSRLTGYTF
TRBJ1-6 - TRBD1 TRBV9 TGTGCCAGCAGTGACAGGGGACAGGAAAATTCACCCCTCCACTTT CASSDRGQENSPLHF
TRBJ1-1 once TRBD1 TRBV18 TGTGCCAGCTCATGGGGGACAGGGGGCATGAACACTGAAGCTTTCTTT CASSWGTGGMNTEAFF
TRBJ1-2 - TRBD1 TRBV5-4 TGTGCCAGCAGCTTAGCCGCGGGACAGGGGGCGTTGGGCTACACCTTC CASSLAAGQGALGYTF
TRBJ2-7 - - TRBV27 TGTGCCAGCAGTTTCCGTCCGTCGTTAGGACTCGACTACGAGCAGTACTTC CASSFRPSLGLDYEQYF
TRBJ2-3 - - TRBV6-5 TGTGCCAGCAGGGAGGGGGCGAGCACAGATACGCAGTATTTT CASREGASTDTQYF
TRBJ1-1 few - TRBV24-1 TGTGCCACCAGTGCTCAAGGACTGAGTGAAGCTTTCTTT CATSAQGLSEAFF